These 26 T cell receptor beta chains came from one sample sequenced in a study of TIL therapy for anti-PD-1-resistant metastatic lung cancer (dated by TCRdb to about 2021). TCR beta CDR3 regions were amplified from genomic DNA with the immunoSEQ v3 hsTCRB kit using bias-controlled multiplex PCR. In TCRdb, the immuneACCESS table is reduced to in-frame sequences with V and J assigned. These tables do not hold every clone; where another copy was compared, an unresolved V gene accounts for under half, and the others remain unexplained. A total of tens of thousands of clones appear in this sample, approximately 70% of them only once. Just under 2% of the sample goes to the ten largest clones. This sample's time point label indicates: pre-treatment sample, taken before nivolumab and TIL therapy. The sample in question was blood, obtained at baseline. Receptors originate from a person between 30 and 80 years old with non-small cell lung cancer.

This clone has only a few counts. The chain has TRBV5-4 and TRBJ1-1; the match to TRBD1 covers 7 bases. The CDR3 contains 15 residues. J lost 0 bases, V lost 4 bases, and 6 bases had no gene match. Germline lookup yields CDR1 SGHNT and CDR2 YYREEE (reference sequence). CDR3 loop: CASSTLDRVNTEAFF. In nucleotides, the CDR3 is TGTGCCAGCAGCACCTTAGACAGGGTGAACACTGAAGCTTTCTTT.

This chain's CDR3 is CASTLGRGDGYTF. The CDR3 coding sequence is TGTGCCAGCACCCTGGGCAGGGGAGATGGCTACACCTTC. The V and J genes are TRBV5-6 and TRBJ1-2; D perhaps matches TRBD1 (6 bases). The CDR3 runs 13 residues. V lost 6 bases to trimming and J lost 6 bases, with 15 bases between them. From germline, CDR1 is SGHDT and CDR2 YYEEEE.

The V and J genes are TRBV5-6 and TRBJ1-2, with D maybe TRBD1 (5 bases). Trimming stripped 0 bases from V and 4 bases from J, with 13 bases between. The CDR3 loop spans 15 amino acids. Looked up from germline, CDR1 is SGHDT and CDR2 is YYEEEE. CDR3 region: CASSLGPGGAYGYTF. In DNA form, the CDR3 reads TGTGCCAGCAGCTTGGGCCCTGGGGGAGCCTATGGCTACACCTTC.

The CDR3 reads CAARGIAYEQYF. As DNA, the CDR3 is TGTGCCGCACGGGGCATCGCCTACGAGCAGTACTTC. V is TRBV6-5 and J is TRBJ2-7; D may correspond to TRBD1 or TRBD2 (5 bases each). The germline gives CDR1 MNHEY, CDR2 SVGAGI. The V end was cut by 11 bases, the J end by 2 bases, with 13 bases between. This CDR3 region has 12 residues.

This clone is termed medium-sized (0.01 to 0.1%). V and J are TRBV7-9 and TRBJ2-7; 7 bases line up with TRBD2. This CDR3 region has 14 residues. CDR1 is SEHNR, CDR2 FQNEAQ, per germline (reference sequence). With 2 bases clipped from V and 2 bases from J, the junction kept 3 bases outside the gene matches. The CDR3 DNA sequence: TGTGCCAGCAGCTTACTAGCGGAAACCTACGAGCAGTACTTC. Translation gives CASSLLAETYEQYF.

V and J are TRBV5-1 and TRBJ1-1; D perhaps matches TRBD1 (6 bases). There are 14 residues in the CDR3. V gave up 0 bases and J gave up 1 base, with 7 bases separating them. Germline CDR1 and CDR2: SGHRS and YFSETQ. The CDR3 DNA is TGCGCCAGCAGCTTGGTACAGGGGAACACTGAAGCTTTCTTT. It specifies CASSLVQGNTEAFF.

The rearrangement links TRBV4-1 to TRBJ2-4, with a weak D call TRBD2 (6 bases). The CDR3 sequence is 18 residues long. CDR1 MGHRA and CDR2 YSYEKL come from the germline V gene. The ends were cut back, 1 base at V and 3 bases at J, with 19 bases in the middle. CDR3 coding DNA: TGCGCCAGCAGCCAAGGGAGGGGTGTCGATGGGGGCAAAAACATTCAGTACTTC. Translation gives CASSQGRGVDGGKNIQYF.

The chain joins TRBV9 to TRBJ2-7; 10 bases line up with TRBD2. V lost 3 bases, J lost 4 bases, and 10 bases stayed unmatched. The germline CDR1 and CDR2 sequences are SGDLS and YYNGEE. The CDR3 length is 16 residues. CDR3: CASSARLASGSYEQYF. CDR3 coding DNA: TGTGCCAGCAGCGCCCGTCTCGCTAGCGGGAGTTACGAGCAGTACTTC.

This rearrangement joins TRBV5-1 to TRBJ1-3; D might be TRBD1 (5 bases). This CDR3 is 16 amino acids long. Germline V gene sequence: CDR1 SGHRS, CDR2 YFSETQ. V was pared by 4 bases and J by 0 bases, with 14 bases between. CDR3 sequence (DNA): TGCGCCAGCAGCCCACGGACACTTGGCTCTGGAAACACCATATATTTT. This sequence encodes CASSPRTLGSGNTIYF. The full variable domain, completed using reference TRBV5-1 and TRBJ1-3, is KAGVTQTPRYLIKTRGQQVTLSCSPISGHRSVSWYQQTPGQGLQFLFEYFSETQRNKGNFPGRFSGRQFSNSRSEMNVSTLELGDSALYLCASSPRTLGSGNTIYFGEGSWLTVV.

This chain joins TRBV19 and TRBJ2-4; 14 bases agree with TRBD2. Germline lookup yields CDR1 LNHDA and CDR2 SQIVND (reference sequence). Losses at the gene ends were 2 bases for V and 9 bases for J; bases not matched to a gene: 12. The CDR3 extends over 18 amino acids. In nucleotides, the CDR3 is TGTGCCAGTAGTATAATACCCCGACTAGCGGGAGGGGGAGGCATTCAGTACTTC. It encodes CASSIIPRLAGGGGIQYF.

J is TRBJ1-2 and V is TRBV7-9; TRBD1 matches at 9 bases. Trimming removed 5 bases from V and 8 bases from J; junction bases left unmatched: 6. CDR1 and CDR2 (germline): SEHNR, FQNEAQ (reference sequence). CDR3 length: 13 amino acids. The CDR3 region has the DNA TGTGCCAGCAGCAAGGGACAGGGAATCGGCTACACCTTC. This gives the protein CASSKGQGIGYTF.

The rearrangement joins TRBV19 to TRBJ1-2; D might be TRBD1 (5 bases). The CDR3 extends over 11 amino acids. CDR1 is LNHDA and CDR2 is SQIVND in the germline V gene (reference sequence). V was pared by 2 bases and J by 14 bases, with 12 bases between. The DNA for the CDR3 is TGTGCCAGTAGTATAAGCGGGGGGTCTACCTTC. Translating it yields CASSISGGSTF.

This clone was observed a few times. The J gene is TRBJ2-3, the V gene TRBV7-2; perhaps D is TRBD1 or TRBD2 (5 bases each). The CDR3 totals 15 residues. Trimming pared 2 bases from V and 6 bases from J, leaving 15 bases between. The V gene's germline CDR1 is SGHTA and CDR2 FQGNSA. CDR3: CASSLSGPTQDTQYF. The DNA for the CDR3 is TGTGCCAGCAGCTTATCGGGACCAACACAGGATACGCAGTATTTT.

This clone was picked up a small number of times. The chain couples TRBV6-5 to TRBJ2-7, with 8 bases aligning to TRBD1. The germline gives CDR1 MNHEY, CDR2 SVGAGI. CDR3 length: 15 residues. With 5 bases clipped from V and 1 base from J, the junction kept 7 bases outside the gene matches. The CDR3 sequence is CASSRGQGRSYEQYV. Written as DNA, the CDR3 is TGTGCCAGCAGTCGAGGACAGGGAAGATCCTACGAGCAGTACGTC.

The chain joins TRBV28 to TRBJ2-7; D possibly uses TRBD1 or TRBD2 (7 bases each). The germline V gene encodes CDR1 MDHEN and CDR2 SYDVKM. With 5 bases removed from V and 0 bases from J, the gap between germline ends came to 14 bases. The CDR3 runs to 15 residues. CDR3 region: CASSPGGTASYEQYV. For the CDR3, the DNA is TGTGCCAGCAGTCCCGGGGGGACAGCCTCCTACGAGCAGTACGTC.

This clone was seen once. The chain uses TRBV6-5 and TRBJ2-3; D is ambiguous. V lost 7 bases to trimming and J lost 2 bases, with 7 bases between them. The germline V gene has CDR1 MNHEY and CDR2 SVGAGI. The CDR3 length is 12 residues. The CDR3 nucleotides are TGTGCCAGCACCGATTTCACAGATACGCAGTATTTT. Translated, it gives CASTDFTDTQYF.

The rearrangement uses TRBV2 and TRBJ2-2; D is possibly TRBD2 (7 bases). Germline CDR1 SNHLY, CDR2 FYNNEI. Deletions cut 7 bases from V and 7 bases from J, with 19 bases between. This CDR3 has 15 residues. In nucleotides, the CDR3 is TGTGCCAGCATCGAGGGGGGAGGGCCCGGCGGGGAGCTGTTTTTT. Its protein product is CASIEGGGPGGELFF.

With respect to this clone: The same CDR3 can be traced to other DNA sequences in this sample. This sequence joins TRBV5-1 and TRBJ2-1; 11 bases line up with TRBD2. Germline trimming cut 0 bases from V and 13 bases from J; bases unmatched to any gene: 3. The germline V gene encodes CDR1 SGHRS and CDR2 YFSETQ. This CDR3 comprises 13 residues. The CDR3 here is CASSLGTSGQQFF. As DNA, the CDR3 is TGCGCCAGCAGCTTGGGGACTAGCGGGCAACAGTTCTTC.

The chain employs TRBV20-1 and TRBJ2-5; 8 nucleotides line up with TRBD2. V shed 3 bases and J 5 bases; nucleotides not matched to a gene: 11. Germline lookup yields CDR1 DFQATT and CDR2 SNEGSKA (reference sequence). The CDR3 length is 15 residues. The CDR3 is CSASSIWTGGETQYF. The CDR3 DNA sequence: TGCAGTGCTAGTAGTATATGGACGGGGGGGGAGACCCAGTACTTC.

This clone was recorded a few times. The chain employs TRBV2 and TRBJ2-7; D call uncertain. This CDR3 comprises 13 residues. Trimming removed 4 bases from V and 6 bases from J, with 13 bases in between. Germline CDR1 is SNHLY and CDR2 is FYNNEI. This chain's CDR3 is CASSVVSFGEQYV. The CDR3 DNA is TGTGCCAGCAGTGTCGTCTCGTTCGGCGAGCAGTACGTC.

V gene TRBV12-5 combines with J gene TRBJ2-3; D uncertain. Germline CDR1 reads LGHNT; CDR2 reads FRNRAP. The CDR3 length is 13 residues. Trimming cost V 2 bases and J 10 bases, with 13 bases left between them. CDR3: CASGLPTGGAQYF. The CDR3 nucleotides are TGTGCTAGTGGTTTGCCGACCGGTGGTGCGCAGTATTTT.

The chain carries TRBV2 and TRBJ1-1; a possible D gene is TRBD1 (6 bases). The CDR3 runs to 13 residues. The germline gives CDR1 SNHLY, CDR2 FYNNEI. V lost 8 bases, J lost 7 bases, and 17 bases lay in between. In DNA form, the CDR3 reads TGTGCCAGCGCCGGACAGAACAAAAATGAAGCTTTCTTT. Its translation is CASAGQNKNEAFF.

The J gene is TRBJ1-5, the V gene TRBV5-6, with 7 bases identical to TRBD1. V lost 2 bases to trimming and J lost 6 bases; unmatched junction nucleotides: 5. This CDR3 spans 14 amino acids. Germline CDR1 and CDR2: SGHDT and YYEEEE. CDR3 bases: TGTGCCAGCAGCTTCGGTAGGGGGCGTCAGCCCCAGCATTTT. Encoded protein: CASSFGRGRQPQHF.

The sample holds one count of this clone. As DNA, the CDR3 is TGTGCCAGCAGCGTAGATCGGGGCGGCTATGGCTACACCTTC. Its translation: CASSVDRGGYGYTF. This rearrangement joins TRBV9 to TRBJ1-2; D is perhaps TRBD1 (5 bases). CDR1 is SGDLS, CDR2 YYNGEE, per germline. The CDR3 consists of 14 residues. V lost 0 bases and J 4 bases, leaving 10 bases between the germline ends.

The gene calls are TRBV2 and TRBJ2-1; weak D call: TRBD1 (5 bases). The germline V gene has CDR1 SNHLY and CDR2 FYNNEI. The CDR3 length is 15 residues. V lost 1 base and J 0 bases, leaving 7 bases between the germline ends. The CDR3 is CASSEGRDSYNEQFF. The DNA for the CDR3 is TGTGCCAGCAGTGAAGGCAGGGACTCCTACAATGAGCAGTTCTTC.

The rearrangement uses TRBV5-1 and TRBJ2-1; 7 positions agree with TRBD2. V shed 4 bases, J shed 4 bases, and the junction held 8 bases outside the gene matches. CDR3 length: 15 amino acids. Germline V CDR1 and CDR2: SGHRS, YFSETQ. CDR3 DNA sequence: TGCGCCAGCAGCCCCGGACTAGGGCTATACAATGAGCAGTTCTTC. Translated: CASSPGLGLYNEQFF.